The 9 T cell receptor beta chains presented below share a single source sample, sequenced in a study of blood T cell repertoires in COVID-19. Sequenced by immunoSEQ multiplex PCR; TCRdb stores in-frame clones only, minus some. The sample has approximately 270,000 clones; approximately 90% are singletons. Sample: peripheral blood. The receptors originated from a man aged 25 to 40 with acute or convalescent COVID-19.

The rearrangement joins TRBV15 to TRBJ2-1; 11 bases map to TRBD2. CDR1 and CDR2 (germline): LNHNV, YYDKDF (reference sequence). The CDR3 sequence is 13 residues long. CDR3 in DNA: TGTGCTATAACTAGCGGGGGCTACAATGAGCAGTTCTTC. It codes for CAITSGGYNEQFF.

This clone was observed once. The rearrangement links TRBV5-1 to TRBJ1-1; 7 nucleotides line up with TRBD1. The CDR3 spans 15 residues. Trimming took 4 bases from V and 4 from J; bases not matched to a gene: 10. In germline, CDR1 is SGHRS, CDR2 YFSETQ. The DNA for the CDR3 is TGCGCCAGCAGCCCCAGAGGGCAGGGGGGCACTGAAGCTTTCTTT. Translation gives CASSPRGQGGTEAFF.

With regard to this clone: Germline is not matched at one junction end, which may reflect a read error. This rearrangement joins TRBV28 to TRBJ1-6, with D maybe TRBD1 (5 bases). There are 13 residues in the CDR3. The V gene's germline CDR1 is MDHEN and CDR2 SYDVKM. The CDR3 loop is CASSLHEGTGGYF. CDR3 sequence (DNA): TGTGCCAGCAGTTTACACGAAGGGACCGGGGGGTACTTT. Using reference TRBV28 and TRBJ1-6 for the parts outside the CDR3, the full variable domain is DVKVTQSSRYLVKRTGEKVFLECVQDMDHENMFWYRQDPGLGLRLIYFSYDVKMKEKGDIPEGYSVSREKKERFSLILESASTNQTSMYLCASSLHEGTGGYFGNGTRLTVT.

The chain recombines TRBV6-5 with TRBJ2-7, with D perhaps matching TRBD2 (6 bases). V was shortened by 5 bases and J by 2 bases, with 16 bases between the two germline ends. Germline CDR1 MNHEY, CDR2 SVGAGI. The CDR3 sequence is 15 residues long. CDR3 bases: TGTGCCAGCAGTCCTAATAGCGGAGTCCCCTACGAGCAGTACTTC. Residues: CASSPNSGVPYEQYF.

The chain uses TRBV30 and TRBJ1-6; perhaps TRBD1 as D (6 bases). Germline CDR1 and CDR2: GTSNPN and SVGIG (reference sequence). Trimming removed 6 bases from V and 7 bases from J, with 16 bases in between. CDR3 size: 14 residues. CDR3 bases: TGTGCCTGTCAGGGGACCGGCATAAATTCACCCCTCCACTTT. Amino acids: CACQGTGINSPLHF.

V and J are TRBV4-1 and TRBJ1-1; maybe TRBD1 (5 bases). Germline lookup yields CDR1 MGHRA and CDR2 YSYEKL. This CDR3 comprises 15 residues. V was shortened by 3 bases and J by 1 base, with 12 bases between the two germline ends. The CDR3, as DNA: TGCGCCAGCAGCCATGCTCCAGGGTCGAACACTGAAGCTTTCTTT. As protein: CASSHAPGSNTEAFF.

The chain employs TRBV14 and TRBJ2-1; 7 positions agree with TRBD1. The CDR3 is 14 amino acids. Germline-derived CDR1 and CDR2 are SGHDN and FVKESK. V shed 3 bases and J 8 bases; nucleotides not matched to a gene: 7. CDR3: CASSHLNRGDEQFF. CDR3 coding DNA: TGTGCCAGCAGCCACTTAAACAGGGGTGATGAGCAGTTCTTC. The variable domain in full, completed from reference TRBV14 and TRBJ2-1, reads EAGVTQFPSHSVIEKGQTVTLRCDPISGHDNLYWYRRVMGKEIKFLLHFVKESKQDESGMPNNRFLAERTGGTYSTLKVQPAELEDSGVYFCASSHLNRGDEQFFGPGTRLTVL.

This chain joins TRBV5-8 and TRBJ2-7; D call uncertain. The length of the CDR3 is 12 residues. Trimming took 6 bases from V and 2 from J, leaving 9 bases between them. Germline V CDR1 and CDR2: SGHTS, YDEGEE. In nucleotides, the CDR3 is TGTGCCAGCAATCGCGGCACCTACGAGCAGTACTTC. Translating it yields CASNRGTYEQYF.

The chain links TRBV5-4 to TRBJ2-7, with 9 bases aligning to TRBD1. The germline V gene has CDR1 SGHNT and CDR2 YYREEE (reference sequence). This CDR3 is 15 amino acids long. V lost 5 bases, J lost 6 bases, and 12 bases stayed unmatched. The CDR3 reads CASRNLGQGGFEQYF. DNA of the CDR3: TGTGCCAGCAGAAACTTGGGACAGGGAGGTTTCGAGCAGTACTTC.